This T cell receptor beta chain was found in a study of CD4 T cells in relation to SARS-CoV-2 and coronaviruses. As regards this clone: Its antigen is currently unknown.

Unexposed donor CD4+ T cells date from about 2010-2018, before the COVID-19 pandemic. CDR1 is SGHRS, CDR2 YFSETQ, per germline. This CDR3 comprises 16 residues. V was pared by 3 bases and J by 0 bases, with 4 bases of the junction left unmatched. Naive and memory CD4+ T cell DNA was deep-sequenced without culture. TCRdb keeps only in-frame clones here, not all; method: immunoSEQ multiplex PCR. Here the sample spans tens of thousands of clones, 75% to 90% being singletons. Findings of the study overall: The cross-reactivity analysis covered only spike protein, not other viral proteins.

The TCR comes from a human donor in good health. This chain uses TRBV5-1 with TRBJ2-7, with 12 bases aligning to TRBD2. Sequencing was carried out using memory CD4+ T cells from PBMCs. CDR3 nucleotides: TGCGCCAGCAGCTCATCTAGCGGGAGGGCCTCCTACGAGCAGTACTTC. It yields the protein CASSSSSGRASYEQYF.